Below are 20 T cell receptor beta chains sequenced from a single sample in a study of blood T cell repertoires in COVID-19. Only in-frame clones appear in the TCRdb table, and some are missing; sequencing was by immunoSEQ multiplex PCR. The sample comprises some 250,000 clones, about four fifths of which are singletons, and approximately 4.8% rests with the top ten. Sequenced: peripheral blood. These receptors all stem from a man aged 45-65 years with active or convalescent COVID-19.

This clone was recorded a few times. The chain is built from TRBV7-2 and TRBJ1-6; D is ambiguous. Germline lookup yields CDR1 SGHTA and CDR2 FQGNSA. V shed 0 bases and J shed 10 bases, with 13 bases lying between them. This CDR3 contains 15 residues. The CDR3 nucleotides read TGTGCCAGCAGCTTAGCAGCGGACTTACGCTCACCCCTCCACTTT. It translates to CASSLAADLRSPLHF.

This chain uses TRBV6-6 with TRBJ1-5; TRBD1 is a possible D gene (6 bases). Germline lookup yields CDR1 MNHNY and CDR2 SVGAGI (reference sequence). V lost 6 bases to trimming and J lost 0 bases, with 9 bases between them. The CDR3 spans 14 residues. The CDR3 is CASRWTDSNQPQHF. DNA for the CDR3: TGTGCCAGCAGATGGACAGATAGCAATCAGCCCCAGCATTTT.

The CDR3 DNA reads TGTGCCAGCAGCGTAGTTGCGGATTCTGGGGCCAACGTCCTGACTTTC. It translates to CASSVVADSGANVLTF. J is TRBJ2-6 and V is TRBV9, with D uncertain. Trimming stripped 0 bases from V and 1 base from J, with 8 bases between. Germline assignment: CDR1 SGDLS and CDR2 YYNGEE. The CDR3 has 16 amino acids.

The chain couples TRBV5-4 to TRBJ1-4; possibly TRBD1 for D (5 bases). Germline V gene data show CDR1 as SGHNT and CDR2 as YYREEE (reference sequence). The length of the CDR3 is 15 residues. Trimming took 4 bases from V and 5 from J, leaving 15 bases between them. The CDR3 region has the DNA TGTGCCAGCAGCCCCCCAGGGCAGGGCAATGAAAAACTGTTTTTT. It translates to CASSPPGQGNEKLFF.

This clone was counted a few times. The CDR3 nucleotides read TGCGCCAGCAGCCAAGAACTAGCGGGGATCACAGATACGCAGTATTTT. It yields the protein CASSQELAGITDTQYF. V usage is TRBV4-1 and J usage is TRBJ2-3; 10 bases agree with TRBD2. There are 16 residues in the CDR3. J was trimmed by 2 bases and V by 0 bases; bases with no gene match: 2. From germline, CDR1 is MGHRA and CDR2 YSYEKL.

The CDR3 DNA sequence: TGCAGCGTTGAAGATAACAGGGATACTGAAGCTTTCTTT. This gives the protein CSVEDNRDTEAFF. The chain links TRBV29-1 to TRBJ1-1; possible D gene TRBD1, 6 bases. The ends were cut back, 0 bases at V and 5 bases at J, with 10 bases in the middle. Germline V gene lookup returns CDR1 SQVTM and CDR2 ANQGSEA. The CDR3 is 13 amino acids.

Of note for this clone: The junction departs from the called germline gene at one end, perhaps through a read error. This chain links TRBV6-5 with TRBJ2-7; TRBD1 agrees at 7 bases. CDR1 and CDR2 (germline): MNHEY, SVGAGI. The length of the CDR3 is 15 residues. The CDR3 reads CASSDSGTVSYEQYF. Here the CDR3 DNA reads TGTGCCAGCAGTGACTCCGGGACAGTGTCCTACGAGCAGTACTTC.

This chain joins TRBV29-1 and TRBJ2-7; 8 bases match TRBD1. The junction had 17 bases not matched to a gene; V was cut back by 3 bases and J by 7 bases. The CDR3 is 16 residues long. The V gene's germline CDR1 is SQVTM and CDR2 ANQGSEA. This CDR3 reads CSVDGVRDRSLGEQYF. CDR3 coding DNA: TGCAGCGTTGATGGGGTCCGGGACAGGAGCCTGGGAGAGCAGTACTTC.

The chain carries TRBV5-3 and TRBJ2-7; D is undetermined. TRBV5-3 is an ORF; its function is uncertain. The CDR3 is 14 amino acids. Trimming cost V 3 bases and J 3 bases, with 13 bases left between them. CDR3 protein: CARSSHLSIYEQYF. CDR3 nucleotides: TGTGCCAGAAGCTCGCATCTTAGCATCTACGAGCAGTACTTC.

The genes are TRBV5-1 and TRBJ2-1, with D possibly TRBD2 on 5 matching bases. V lost 6 bases, J lost 8 bases, and 27 bases lay in between. CDR3 length: 17 residues. Looked up from germline, CDR1 is SGHRS and CDR2 is YFSETQ. The CDR3 sequence: CASTPGSNLGLSDEQFF. As DNA, the CDR3 is TGCGCCAGCACCCCGGGGTCCAATCTAGGGCTTTCGGATGAGCAGTTCTTC.

This clone appeared a single time. The chain links TRBV7-2 to TRBJ2-7; 12 bases match TRBD2. Germline V gene lookup returns CDR1 SGHTA and CDR2 FQGNSA. CDR3 length equals 17 residues. Unmatched junction bases numbered 4, after V lost 1 base and J lost 0 bases. The CDR3 reads CASSLGLAGVSSYEQYF. CDR3 DNA: TGTGCCAGCAGCTTAGGACTAGCGGGGGTTTCCTCCTACGAGCAGTACTTC.

V gene TRBV6-6 combines with J gene TRBJ2-5; 8 positions agree with TRBD1. CDR1 and CDR2 from the germline V gene are MNHNY and SVGAGI (reference sequence). There are 14 residues in the CDR3. The junction had 15 bases not matched to a gene; V was cut back by 7 bases and J by 11 bases. This CDR3 is CASNVGQGQSPQYF. The CDR3 DNA reads as TGTGCCAGCAACGTAGGACAGGGACAATCCCCACAGTACTTC.

In this sample, this clone turned up once. The rearrangement links TRBV4-1 to TRBJ2-4; D gene uncertain. The V end was cut by 0 bases, the J end by 6 bases, with 15 bases between. CDR1 and CDR2 (germline): MGHRA, YSYEKL. The CDR3 sequence is 16 residues long. The CDR3 spells CASSQDGQISGNIQYF. The CDR3 nucleotides are TGCGCCAGCAGCCAAGATGGGCAGATCAGTGGAAACATTCAGTACTTC.

The chain joins TRBV10-2 to TRBJ1-5; TRBD1 matches at 11 bases. With V trimmed by 4 bases and J by 11 bases, 10 bases remained unmatched. In germline, CDR1 is WSHSY, CDR2 SAAADI. The CDR3 consists of 15 residues. The CDR3 reads CASSGSGQGGGTQHF. The CDR3 DNA sequence: TGCGCCAGCAGTGGATCGGGACAGGGGGGAGGGACCCAGCATTTT.

This clone was observed a few times. The DNA of the CDR3 is TGTGCCAGCAGTGAAGAAGCTGCGGGGGCTTACAATGAGCAGTTCTTC. Translation: CASSEEAAGAYNEQFF. This rearrangement joins TRBV6-1 to TRBJ2-1; a weak D match, TRBD2 (7 bases). Trimming cost V 1 base and J 4 bases, with 14 bases left between them. Germline loops: CDR1 MNHNS, CDR2 SASEGT. This CDR3 spans 16 amino acids.

This clone was seen a single time. The CDR3 here is CASSEGVRGSGFAETQYF. CDR3 nucleotides: TGTGCCAGCAGTGAAGGGGTACGGGGGTCGGGCTTCGCGGAGACCCAGTACTTC. The gene calls are TRBV2 and TRBJ2-5, with D possibly being TRBD2 (6 bases). Trimming removed 1 base at V and 5 bases at J, with 23 bases between. Germline CDR1 and CDR2: SNHLY and FYNNEI. The CDR3 consists of 18 residues.

The chain carries TRBV10-3 and TRBJ1-4; TRBD1 is a possible D gene (5 bases). V was trimmed by 4 bases and J by 8 bases, leaving 11 bases between them. Germline V gene data show CDR1 as ENHRY and CDR2 as SYGVKD. The CDR3 runs to 13 residues. CDR3 loop: CAISVDSSEKLFF. The CDR3 nucleotides are TGTGCCATCAGTGTCGACAGCTCAGAAAAACTGTTTTTT.

The chain has TRBV30 and TRBJ1-2; maybe TRBD1 (5 bases). V dropped 0 bases and J dropped 8 bases, with 13 bases sitting between them. Germline CDR1 and CDR2: GTSNPN and SVGIG (reference sequence). The CDR3 totals 13 residues. The CDR3 DNA sequence: TGTGCCTGGAGTGTTCGGGGGGTGAAGGGCTACACCTTC. Its translation: CAWSVRGVKGYTF.

This clone was seen at least ten times. The CDR3 reads CASSSGISGNTIYF. DNA of the CDR3: TGTGCCAGCAGCTCCGGTATATCTGGAAACACCATATATTTT. J is TRBJ1-3 and V is TRBV7-8; D remains unclear. Trimming left V 4 bases short and J 1 base short, with 8 bases between. The CDR3 length is 14 residues. Germline V gene data show CDR1 as SGHVS and CDR2 as FQNEAQ.

The J gene is TRBJ1-5, the V gene TRBV5-8, with 7 bases lining up with TRBD1. CDR3 size: 15 residues. In germline, CDR1 is SGHTS, CDR2 YDEGEE. The V segment lost 2 bases and the J segment 2 bases; nucleotides outside the gene matches: 4. The DNA for the CDR3 is TGTGCCAGCAGCTTTTCAGGGGGTCGCAATCAGCCCCAGCATTTT. This codes for CASSFSGGRNQPQHF.